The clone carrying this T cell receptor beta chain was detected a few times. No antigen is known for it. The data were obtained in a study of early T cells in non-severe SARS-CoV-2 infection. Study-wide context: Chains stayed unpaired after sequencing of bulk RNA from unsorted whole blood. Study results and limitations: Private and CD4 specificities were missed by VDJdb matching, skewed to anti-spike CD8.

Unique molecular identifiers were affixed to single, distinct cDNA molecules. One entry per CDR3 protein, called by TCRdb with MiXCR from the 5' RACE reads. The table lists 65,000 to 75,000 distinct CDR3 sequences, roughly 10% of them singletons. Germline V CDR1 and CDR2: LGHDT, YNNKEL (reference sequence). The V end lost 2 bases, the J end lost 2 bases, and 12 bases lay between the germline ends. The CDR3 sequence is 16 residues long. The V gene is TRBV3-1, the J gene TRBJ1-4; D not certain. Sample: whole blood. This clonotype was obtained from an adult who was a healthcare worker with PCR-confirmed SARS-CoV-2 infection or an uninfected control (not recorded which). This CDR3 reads CASSQSSRRTNEKLFF. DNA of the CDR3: TGTGCCAGCAGCCAATCTTCCCGGCGCACTAATGAAAAACTGTTTTTT.